One sample yielded the 6 T cell receptor beta chains listed below, sequenced in a study of post-analysis software for immune sequencing data. Tagging with unique molecular identifiers was a feature of the TCR beta cDNA libraries. TCRdb itself ran the PCR reads through MiXCR, one entry per CDR3 protein. The sample consists of 750,000 to 950,000 distinct CDR3 sequences, around 45% of them appearing once. Their antigen targets remain unknown. General study results and limits: With TRBV5-6, TRBV5-1 and TRBV20-1 included, about 5 TRBV segments were more frequent in patients than in controls.

Sequenced sample: blood. All receptors come from a girl aged 5-17 years with multiple sclerosis.

The rearrangement uses TRBV20-1 and TRBJ2-3; 7 nucleotides align to TRBD1. This CDR3 is built from 15 residues. V lost 6 bases, J lost 0 bases, and 9 bases stayed unmatched. Per the germline V gene, CDR1 is DFQATT and CDR2 is SNEGSKA (reference sequence). Here the CDR3 reads CSALGTVTSTDTQYF. The CDR3 DNA sequence: TGCAGTGCCCTGGGGACAGTAACTAGCACAGATACGCAGTATTTT.

This clonotype showed up just once. V gene TRBV19 combines with J gene TRBJ2-7; TRBD1 matches at 8 bases. Per germline, CDR1 LNHDA and CDR2 SQIVND (reference sequence). The CDR3 covers 15 residues. V lost 3 bases to trimming and J lost 6 bases; unmatched junction nucleotides: 10. The CDR3 sequence is CASSIQSQGAAEQYF. CDR3 nucleotides: TGTGCCAGTAGTATTCAATCCCAGGGGGCTGCCGAGCAGTACTTC. The variable domain in full, completed from reference TRBV19 and TRBJ2-7, reads DGGITQSPKYLFRKEGQNVTLSCEQNLNHDAMYWYRQDPGQGLRLIYYSQIVNDFQKGDIAEGYSVSREKKESFPLTVTSAQKNPTAFYLCASSIQSQGAAEQYFGPGTRLTVT.

This CDR3 reads CASSSGTGVPNEQFF. Here the CDR3 DNA reads TGTGCCAGCAGCTCCGGGACAGGGGTTCCCAATGAGCAGTTCTTC. This chain connects TRBV7-9 to TRBJ2-1; 10 bases fit TRBD1. Trimming took 4 bases from V and 6 from J; bases not matched to a gene: 6. CDR1 and CDR2 from the germline V gene are SEHNR and FQNEAQ (reference sequence). This CDR3 is built from 15 residues. Full variable domain (outside the CDR3, taken from reference TRBV7-9 and TRBJ2-1): DTGVSQNPRHKITKRGQNVTFRCDPISEHNRLYWYRQTLGQGPEFLTYFQNEAQLEKSRLLSDRFSAERPKGSFSTLEIQRTEQGDSAMYLCASSSGTGVPNEQFFGPGTRLTVL.

V usage is TRBV20-1 and J usage is TRBJ2-7; 7 nucleotides agree with TRBD1. V was clipped by 3 bases and J by 3 bases; unmatched bases: 5. The CDR3 spans 13 residues. From germline, CDR1 is DFQATT and CDR2 SNEGSKA (reference sequence). This CDR3 reads CSASRDSGYEQYF. CDR3 in DNA: TGCAGTGCTAGTCGGGACAGCGGCTACGAGCAGTACTTC.

A few counts support this clonotype. The chain employs TRBV29-1 and TRBJ2-1; no reliable D call. CDR3 length: 11 amino acids. Deletions cut 4 bases from V and 5 bases from J, with 6 bases between. Germline V gene data show CDR1 as SQVTM and CDR2 as ANQGSEA. This CDR3 is CSVGQDNEQFF. DNA for the CDR3: TGCAGCGTTGGTCAGGACAATGAGCAGTTCTTC.

The chain carries TRBV20-1 and TRBJ1-2; 7 bases are shared with TRBD1. The junction had 14 bases not matched to a gene; V was cut back by 5 bases and J by 8 bases. From germline, CDR1 is DFQATT and CDR2 SNEGSKA (reference sequence). This CDR3 is 14 amino acids long. The CDR3 reads CSAPQDRPYWGYTF. CDR3 in DNA: TGCAGTGCTCCACAGGACAGGCCTTATTGGGGCTACACCTTC.